The rows below give T cell receptor beta chains drawn from one sample of a study of post-analysis software for immune sequencing data. MiXCR, run by TCRdb on the PCR reads, gives a single entry per CDR3 protein. The table lists about 820,000 distinct CDR3 sequences, roughly 50% of them singletons. Sequenced sample: blood. These TCRs come from a girl aged 5-17 years with multiple sclerosis. CDR3s include the opening cysteine and the closing phenylalanine or tryptophan. A D gene is named only where the DNA matches it firmly. Clone size is not always given. Where it is, it says once, few, many or a class for expanded clones.

d_gene: .
v_gene: TRBV6-5
abundance: .
j_gene: TRBJ1-1
CDR3nt: TGTGCCAGCAGCTACCTAGGGGCAAAGAACACTGAAGCTTTCTTT
CDR3aa: CASSYLGAKNTEAFF

d_gene: .
v_gene: TRBV20-1
abundance: .
j_gene: TRBJ2-3
CDR3nt: TGCAGTGCTAGAGAAATAGCAGGGACCGTAGGTACGCAGTATTTT
CDR3aa: CSAREIAGTVGTQYF

d_gene: TRBD2
v_gene: TRBV29-1
abundance: .
j_gene: TRBJ2-6
CDR3nt: TGCAGCGCCCGCTCAGCGGGGCCGATCTCTGGGGCCAACGTCCTGACTTTC
CDR3aa: CSARSAGPISGANVLTF

d_gene: TRBD2
v_gene: TRBV6-5
abundance: .
j_gene: TRBJ2-3
CDR3nt: TGTGCCAGCAGTCCGTTAGCGGGAATCACAGATACGCAGTATTTT
CDR3aa: CASSPLAGITDTQYF

d_gene: TRBD1
v_gene: TRBV20-1
abundance: once
j_gene: TRBJ1-5
CDR3nt: TGCAGTGCTAGGATTCAGGGGGTTCGCGGGGATCAGCCCCAGCATTTT
CDR3aa: CSARIQGVRGDQPQHF

d_gene: TRBD2
v_gene: TRBV20-1
abundance: .
j_gene: TRBJ2-1
CDR3nt: TGCAGTGCCCCGACTAGCGGGGGGGTGTACAATGAGCAGTTCTTC
CDR3aa: CSAPTSGGVYNEQFF

d_gene: TRBD1
v_gene: TRBV7-2
abundance: .
j_gene: TRBJ2-5
CDR3nt: TGTGCCAGCAGCCGCGGGACAGGGATTGGGGAGACCCAGTACTTC
CDR3aa: CASSRGTGIGETQYF

d_gene: .
v_gene: TRBV29-1
abundance: once
j_gene: TRBJ1-2
CDR3nt: TGCAGCGTTGCCAGGACAGAGTTGGGCTACACCTTC
CDR3aa: CSVARTELGYTF

d_gene: TRBD2
v_gene: TRBV6-6
abundance: .
j_gene: TRBJ2-3
CDR3nt: TGTGCCAGCAGTGTCACAGCGGGGAACACAGATACGCAGTATTTT
CDR3aa: CASSVTAGNTDTQYF

d_gene: TRBD2
v_gene: TRBV5-1
abundance: .
j_gene: TRBJ2-5
CDR3nt: TGCGCCAGCAGCCAACGACTAGCGGAAAGCCAAGAGACCCAGTACTTC
CDR3aa: CASSQRLAESQETQYF

d_gene: .
v_gene: TRBV7-3
abundance: .
j_gene: TRBJ2-6
CDR3nt: TGTGCCAGCAGCCCGCACACTGGGGCCAACGTCCTGACTTTC
CDR3aa: CASSPHTGANVLTF

d_gene: .
v_gene: TRBV4-1
abundance: few
j_gene: TRBJ2-3
CDR3nt: TGCGCCAGCAGCCAAGGTTGGGGTGACACAGATACGCAGTATTTT
CDR3aa: CASSQGWGDTDTQYF

d_gene: .
v_gene: TRBV7-2
abundance: .
j_gene: TRBJ1-3
CDR3nt: TGTGCCAGCAGCTCTGGACGGGGAGGTTCGGGAAACACCATATATTTT
CDR3aa: CASSSGRGGSGNTIYF

d_gene: TRBD2
v_gene: TRBV29-1
abundance: .
j_gene: TRBJ2-5
CDR3nt: TGCAGCGTTGGGCTAGCGGGGCCAGCCCACTCGTCGCAGTACTTC
CDR3aa: CSVGLAGPAHSSQYF

d_gene: .
v_gene: TRBV2
abundance: .
j_gene: TRBJ2-7
CDR3nt: TGTGCCAGCAGGGAATGGGGCAGCTCCTACGAGCAGTACTTC
CDR3aa: CASREWGSSYEQYF

d_gene: TRBD2
v_gene: TRBV20-1
abundance: few
j_gene: TRBJ2-1
CDR3nt: TGCAGTGCTAGGGCTAGCGGCTCCTACAATGAGCAGTTCTTC
CDR3aa: CSARASGSYNEQFF

d_gene: TRBD2
v_gene: TRBV10-3
abundance: few
j_gene: TRBJ2-1
CDR3nt: TGTGCCATCAGTGAGCCCGGGACTACGTACAATGAGCAGTTCTTC
CDR3aa: CAISEPGTTYNEQFF

d_gene: .
v_gene: TRBV21-1
abundance: few
j_gene: TRBJ1-2
CDR3nt: TGTGCCAGCAGGGATGGTGCAGGGGCTCTCTATGGCTACACCTTC
CDR3aa: CASRDGAGALYGYTF

d_gene: TRBD1
v_gene: TRBV12-5
abundance: .
j_gene: TRBJ2-1
CDR3nt: TGTGCTAGTGGACAACAGGGGGCCGCCTACAATGAGCAGTTCTTC
CDR3aa: CASGQQGAAYNEQFF

d_gene: TRBD1
v_gene: TRBV12-3/TRBV12-4
abundance: .
j_gene: TRBJ1-5
CDR3nt: TGTGCCAGCAGACAGGGGGAATTTTACAATCAGCCCCAGCATTTT
CDR3aa: CASRQGEFYNQPQHF

d_gene: .
v_gene: TRBV27
abundance: .
j_gene: TRBJ2-7
CDR3nt: TGTGCCAGCAGCGCGGACGGATTCTACGAGCAGTACTTC
CDR3aa: CASSADGFYEQYF

d_gene: TRBD1
v_gene: TRBV12-3/TRBV12-4
abundance: few
j_gene: TRBJ2-5
CDR3nt: TGTGCCAGCAGTTTGAGGACAGGGATGGAGACCCAGTACTTC
CDR3aa: CASSLRTGMETQYF

d_gene: .
v_gene: TRBV5-1
abundance: few
j_gene: TRBJ2-3
CDR3nt: TGCGCCAGCAGCTTGGCGGCCCTCCCCACAGATACGCAGTATTTT
CDR3aa: CASSLAALPTDTQYF

d_gene: .
v_gene: TRBV3-1
abundance: few
j_gene: TRBJ2-3
CDR3nt: TGTGCCAGCAGCCCCAGGGGCAGGGAGGCAGATACGCAGTATTTT
CDR3aa: CASSPRGREADTQYF

d_gene: .
v_gene: TRBV12-3/TRBV12-4
abundance: few
j_gene: TRBJ2-1
CDR3nt: TGTGCCAGCAGTCCAGACGTGGTGGCGTTTGAGCAGTTCTTC
CDR3aa: CASSPDVVAFEQFF

d_gene: TRBD1
v_gene: TRBV29-1
abundance: .
j_gene: TRBJ1-1
CDR3nt: TGCAGCGTCAGTGGACAGGGAGGGACTGAAGCTTTCTTT
CDR3aa: CSVSGQGGTEAFF

d_gene: .
v_gene: TRBV5-1
abundance: .
j_gene: TRBJ1-2
CDR3nt: TGCGCCAGCACGCAGGTTAGGGGTCGTGGCTACACCTTC
CDR3aa: CASTQVRGRGYTF

d_gene: .
v_gene: TRBV4-1
abundance: few
j_gene: TRBJ2-7
CDR3nt: TGCGCCAGCAGCCATAGCCTTTTGGGCGAGCAGTACTTC
CDR3aa: CASSHSLLGEQYF

d_gene: .
v_gene: TRBV3-1
abundance: .
j_gene: TRBJ2-6
CDR3nt: TGTGCCAGCGGGGCCCCAGCCTCTGGGGCCAACGTCCTGACTTTC
CDR3aa: CASGAPASGANVLTF

d_gene: TRBD1
v_gene: TRBV10-3
abundance: many
j_gene: TRBJ1-2
CDR3nt: TGTGCCATCAGTGAGGACCAAACAGGGGCGAGGTACTATGGCTACACCTTC
CDR3aa: CAISEDQTGARYYGYTF

d_gene: .
v_gene: TRBV7-2
abundance: few
j_gene: TRBJ1-2
CDR3nt: TGTGCCAGCAGCTTAGGTGCAGTGGACTATGGCTACACCTTC
CDR3aa: CASSLGAVDYGYTF

d_gene: .
v_gene: TRBV20-1
abundance: .
j_gene: TRBJ2-2
CDR3nt: TGCAGTGCTAGAGCCCCGGTGGGCGCCGGGGAGCTGTTTTTT
CDR3aa: CSARAPVGAGELFF

d_gene: .
v_gene: TRBV25-1
abundance: .
j_gene: TRBJ1-2
CDR3nt: TGTGCCAGCAGTGGGGTAGTGGGACCGCTACTTAACTATGGCTACACCTTC
CDR3aa: CASSGVVGPLLNYGYTF

d_gene: .
v_gene: TRBV6-5
abundance: .
j_gene: TRBJ2-7
CDR3nt: TGTGCTTACATGGGGGGGGGCGTGACCGAGCAGTACTTC
CDR3aa: CAYMGGGVTEQYF

d_gene: TRBD2
v_gene: TRBV2
abundance: once
j_gene: TRBJ2-1
CDR3nt: TGTGCCAGCGGGGGACTAGCGGGAACCAATGAGCAGTTCTTC
CDR3aa: CASGGLAGTNEQFF

d_gene: TRBD2
v_gene: TRBV6-4
abundance: .
j_gene: TRBJ2-3
CDR3nt: TGTGCCAGCAGTGACTCAACTAGCGGGGCGCAGTATTTT
CDR3aa: CASSDSTSGAQYF

d_gene: TRBD1
v_gene: TRBV20-1
abundance: .
j_gene: TRBJ2-1
CDR3nt: TGCAGTGCTCCTGGACAGGCCAATGAGCAGTTCTTC
CDR3aa: CSAPGQANEQFF

d_gene: .
v_gene: TRBV5-5
abundance: .
j_gene: TRBJ2-7
CDR3nt: TGTGCCAGCAGCAGGGTGTTGGCCTCCTACGAGCAGTACTTC
CDR3aa: CASSRVLASYEQYF

d_gene: TRBD1
v_gene: TRBV15
abundance: .
j_gene: TRBJ2-5
CDR3nt: TGTGCCACCAGCAGAGGGACAGGGGTCTCGCGCCAAGAGACCCAGTACTTC
CDR3aa: CATSRGTGVSRQETQYF

d_gene: .
v_gene: TRBV4-2
abundance: .
j_gene: TRBJ2-1
CDR3nt: TGTGCCAGCAGCCAAGGGGACACAAGCTCCTACAATGAGCAGTTCTTC
CDR3aa: CASSQGDTSSYNEQFF

d_gene: .
v_gene: TRBV6-1
abundance: once
j_gene: TRBJ2-4
CDR3nt: TGTGCCAGCTGCACCGGGGAACTAGCCAAAAACATTCAGTACTTC
CDR3aa: CASCTGELAKNIQYF

d_gene: .
v_gene: TRBV2
abundance: few
j_gene: TRBJ2-7
CDR3nt: TGTGCCAGCACTCGCTCACACTTGTCGGGCGGAAACTACGAGCAGTACTTC
CDR3aa: CASTRSHLSGGNYEQYF

d_gene: TRBD2
v_gene: TRBV20-1
abundance: .
j_gene: TRBJ2-1
CDR3nt: TGCAGTGGGGGGGGTTCGCGGGCATACAATGAGCAGTTCTTC
CDR3aa: CSGGGSRAYNEQFF